The 28 T cell receptor beta chains below all came from one sample that was sequenced in a study of identical twins. In TCRdb, the 5' RACE reads were re-called with MiXCR into one record per CDR3 protein. The sample yields approximately 600,000 distinct CDR3 sequences, roughly 6.6% seen once. This sample also appeared in a second study, on yellow fever vaccine responses in identical twins.

The specimen sequenced was PBMCs. These receptor sequences come from a woman aged 18-29 years in good health.

This clonotype appeared a few times. This rearrangement joins TRBV18 to TRBJ2-2; D remains ambiguous. The germline gives CDR1 KGHSH, CDR2 LQKENI. The CDR3 consists of 16 residues. Trimming removed 1 base at V and 0 bases at J, with 9 bases between. Here the CDR3 reads CASSPREGSNTGELFF. The CDR3 DNA is TGTGCCAGCTCACCACGCGAAGGGTCGAACACCGGGGAGCTGTTTTTT.

The chain links TRBV12-3 or TRBV12-4 to TRBJ2-1, with a weak D call TRBD1 (6 bases). The CDR3 loop spans 11 amino acids. V lost 3 bases and J 14 bases, leaving 11 bases between the germline ends. CDR3 loop: CASSFTRDKFF. The CDR3 DNA reads as TGTGCCAGCAGTTTTACCCGGGACAAGTTCTTC.

The DNA of the CDR3 is TGCAGTGCTCCCCTTCTAGCGGGGGGGCTCTATGAGCAGTTCTTC. Encoded protein: CSAPLLAGGLYEQFF. This chain joins TRBV20-1 and TRBJ2-1; 12 bases line up with TRBD2. Losses at the gene ends were 5 bases for V and 8 bases for J; bases not matched to a gene: 10. Germline loops: CDR1 DFQATT, CDR2 SNEGSKA (reference sequence). The CDR3 has 15 residues.

This clonotype was observed many times. The chain recombines TRBV5-5 with TRBJ2-5; D is undetermined. The length of the CDR3 is 17 residues. V dropped 4 bases and J dropped 0 bases, with 19 bases sitting between them. Germline V gives CDR1 SGHKS, CDR2 YYEKEE (reference sequence). CDR3 loop: CASSPIDLVGYQETQYF. CDR3 coding DNA: TGTGCCAGCAGCCCCATCGATCTGGTCGGGTACCAAGAGACCCAGTACTTC.

The chain is built from TRBV2 and TRBJ2-7, with 7 bases lining up with TRBD2. Germline-derived CDR1 and CDR2 are SNHLY and FYNNEI. V was pared by 4 bases and J by 4 bases, with 16 bases of the junction left unmatched. This CDR3 region has 17 residues. Here the CDR3 reads CASSGVTSRKGRYEQYF. For the CDR3, the DNA is TGTGCCAGCAGTGGGGTGACTAGCCGAAAAGGTCGTTACGAGCAGTACTTC.

This clonotype was detected only a few times. The chain joins TRBV6-2 or TRBV6-3 to TRBJ2-2; D assignment may be TRBD1 or TRBD2 (6 bases each). Germline lookup yields CDR1 MNHEY and CDR2 SVGEGT. The CDR3 contains 14 residues. V dropped 0 bases and J dropped 6 bases, with 8 bases sitting between them. The CDR3 protein is CASSYSRGPGELFF. In DNA form, the CDR3 reads TGTGCCAGCAGTTACTCTCGGGGGCCCGGGGAGCTGTTTTTT.

This clonotype was found many times. The V and J genes are TRBV29-1 and TRBJ2-7; 8 nucleotides align to TRBD1. CDR3 length equals 12 residues. CDR1 SQVTM and CDR2 ANQGSEA come from the germline V gene. V was pared by 6 bases and J by 5 bases, with 6 bases of the junction left unmatched. Written as DNA, the CDR3 is TGCAGCGTCGGGGACAGGCCACACGAGCAGTACTTC. Translating it yields CSVGDRPHEQYF.

This clonotype was seen repeatedly, ten times or more. The chain links TRBV20-1 to TRBJ2-1; the match to TRBD2 covers 9 bases. The germline V gene encodes CDR1 DFQATT and CDR2 SNEGSKA (reference sequence). CDR3 size: 15 residues. V shed 5 bases and J 6 bases; nucleotides not matched to a gene: 11. In DNA form, the CDR3 reads TGCAGTGCTCCCCGGCCCGGCGGGAGGGCCAATGAGCAGTTCTTC. Encoded protein: CSAPRPGGRANEQFF.

This clonotype was picked up many times. The chain couples TRBV5-6 to TRBJ2-1, with 8 bases fitting TRBD2. V was pared by 0 bases and J by 4 bases, with 3 bases of the junction left unmatched. CDR3 length: 15 amino acids. Germline-derived CDR1 and CDR2 are SGHDT and YYEEEE. The CDR3 DNA reads as TGTGCCAGCAGCTTGGTTTCTAGCGGGTACAATGAGCAGTTCTTC. Residues: CASSLVSSGYNEQFF.

This clonotype was found a few times. The CDR3 loop is CASSARLAGGDYEQYF. CDR3 sequence (DNA): TGTGCCAGTAGTGCCCGACTAGCGGGAGGTGATTACGAGCAGTACTTC. This chain links TRBV19 with TRBJ2-7, with 13 bases lining up with TRBD2. V gave up 5 bases and J gave up 4 bases; unmatched junction bases: 8. Germline V gene sequence: CDR1 LNHDA, CDR2 SQIVND (reference sequence). The CDR3 is 16 residues long.

This clonotype was counted ten times or more. The J gene is TRBJ2-1, the V gene TRBV12-3 or TRBV12-4; 9 nucleotides agree with TRBD1. V lost 6 bases to trimming and J lost 4 bases; unmatched junction nucleotides: 7. The CDR3 loop spans 15 amino acids. CDR3 residues: CASRPDRGGYNEQFF. CDR3 in DNA: TGTGCCAGCAGGCCCGACAGGGGGGGGTACAATGAGCAGTTCTTC.

This clonotype was detected only a few times. The chain combines TRBV3-1 with TRBJ2-1; D is unresolved. Germline V gene lookup returns CDR1 LGHDT and CDR2 YNNKEL (reference sequence). This CDR3 is built from 13 residues. Trimming pared 1 base from V and 9 bases from J, leaving 10 bases between. The CDR3 region has the DNA TGTGCCAGCAGCCAAGCTTCGTATTTTGAGCAGTTCTTC. This codes for CASSQASYFEQFF.

The chain couples TRBV7-2 to TRBJ2-1, with D perhaps TRBD2 (6 bases). From germline, CDR1 is SGHTA and CDR2 FQGNSA. The V and J ends lost 5 bases and 0 bases respectively, with 14 bases between them. The CDR3 totals 16 residues. The CDR3 sequence is CASSPLHGSSYNEQFF. The CDR3 nucleotides are TGTGCCAGCAGCCCGTTGCACGGGAGCTCCTACAATGAGCAGTTCTTC.

This clonotype was detected ten times or more. The V and J genes are TRBV29-1 and TRBJ2-7; D may match TRBD1 or TRBD2 (5 bases each). V lost 7 bases to trimming and J lost 7 bases, with 14 bases between them. Germline CDR1 reads SQVTM; CDR2 reads ANQGSEA. The CDR3 has 11 amino acids. As DNA, the CDR3 is TGCAGCGGGTGGGACCTGGGAGAGCAGTACTTC. Its protein is CSGWDLGEQYF.

This clonotype was picked up many times. The conserved final phenylalanine or tryptophan is absent from the CDR3, which likely points to a read error. The chain couples TRBV9 to TRBJ2-7; TRBD1 agrees at 12 bases. This CDR3 has 15 amino acids. V was pared by 7 bases and J by 3 bases, with 8 bases of the junction left unmatched. Germline V CDR1 and CDR2: SGDLS, YYNGEE. The CDR3 spells CASSRGTGGLYEQYL. CDR3 nucleotide sequence: TGTGCCAGCTCTAGGGGGACAGGGGGCCTCTACGAGCAGTACTTG.

This clonotype occurred a few times. V and J are TRBV6-1 and TRBJ1-3, with D possibly being TRBD1 (6 bases). Germline V lookup: CDR1 MNHNS, CDR2 SASEGT. Trimming stripped 6 bases from V and 1 base from J, with 10 bases between. The CDR3 consists of 14 residues. Written as DNA, the CDR3 is TGTGCCAGCAGACAGGGCCTTTCTGGAAACACCATATATTTT. As protein: CASRQGLSGNTIYF.

This clonotype has just a few counts. This sequence joins TRBV11-2 and TRBJ2-3; D possibly corresponds to TRBD1 (5 bases). The CDR3 has 15 amino acids. The V gene's germline CDR1 is SGHAT and CDR2 FQNNGV. Trimming pared 1 base from V and 2 bases from J, leaving 10 bases between. In DNA form, the CDR3 reads TGTGCCAGCAGCTTAGTGGGGCACTACACAGATACGCAGTATTTT. This codes for CASSLVGHYTDTQYF. Looking up the rest from reference TRBV11-2 and TRBJ2-3 gives the full variable domain: EAGVAQSPRYKIIEKRQSVAFWCNPISGHATLYWYQQILGQGPKLLIQFQNNGVVDDSQLPKDRFSAERLKGVDSTLKIQPAKLEDSAVYLCASSLVGHYTDTQYFGPGTRLTVL.

Many counts were recorded for this clonotype. The CDR3 reads CSVETRVAGELFF. The CDR3 bases are TGCAGCGTTGAGACCAGGGTTGCCGGGGAGCTGTTTTTT. The V and J genes are TRBV29-1 and TRBJ2-2; the D gene is possibly TRBD1 (5 bases). V was clipped by 3 bases and J by 6 bases, with 11 bases between them. The germline V gene encodes CDR1 SQVTM and CDR2 ANQGSEA. The CDR3 has 13 residues.

This clonotype was seen more than once but under ten times. This may come from a read error, since a much larger clone is one base off. The chain couples TRBV24-1 to TRBJ2-1; D gene ambiguous. CDR1 and CDR2 (germline): KGHDR, SFDVKD. The CDR3 covers 11 residues. The ends were cut back, 2 bases at V and 7 bases at J, with 2 bases in the middle. CDR3 nucleotide sequence: TGTGCCACCAGTGATTGGAATGAGCAGTTCTTC. This sequence encodes CATSDWNEQFF.

The sample holds many counts of this clonotype. The chain recombines TRBV5-1 with TRBJ2-3; 13 nucleotides match TRBD2. Germline V gene data show CDR1 as SGHRS and CDR2 as YFSETQ. The CDR3 contains 16 residues. V dropped 0 bases and J dropped 6; count of bases not matched to a gene: 4. The CDR3 protein is CASSLGTSGGRDTQYF. Written as DNA, the CDR3 is TGCGCCAGCAGCTTGGGGACTAGCGGGGGACGCGATACGCAGTATTTT.

The V and J genes are TRBV11-2 and TRBJ2-7; either TRBD1 or TRBD2 may fit D (5 bases each). Germline CDR1 is SGHAT and CDR2 is FQNNGV. The CDR3 runs to 14 residues. V was cut by 2 bases and J by 6 bases, with 14 bases left in between. The CDR3 spells CASSLIRGAGEQYF. The CDR3 DNA reads as TGTGCCAGCAGCTTAATACGGGGCGCCGGCGAGCAGTACTTC.

The V gene is TRBV2, the J gene TRBJ1-1; weak D call: TRBD1 (5 bases). Trimming left V 10 bases short and J 1 base short, with 10 bases between. CDR3 length: 12 residues. The germline V gene encodes CDR1 SNHLY and CDR2 FYNNEI. The CDR3 DNA reads TGTGCCACACCTCAGGGGAACACTGAAGCTTTCTTT. Protein sequence: CATPQGNTEAFF.

The V call is TRBV12-3 or TRBV12-4, the J call TRBJ1-4; no firm D call. The CDR3 is made up of 12 amino acids. V was cut by 7 bases and J by 7 bases, with 10 bases left in between. The chain's CDR3 is CASKGMLEKLFF. The CDR3 region has the DNA TGTGCCAGCAAGGGAATGCTTGAAAAACTGTTTTTT.

This clonotype showed up just a few times. The CDR3 protein is CASNSVSLAGPQHF. The CDR3 bases are TGTGCCAGCAATAGCGTCAGCCTCGCGGGGCCCCAGCATTTT. The chain employs TRBV6-1 and TRBJ1-5, with D uncertain. CDR3 length: 14 residues. Germline CDR1 MNHNS, CDR2 SASEGT. Trimming took off 7 bases at V and 9 bases at J, with 19 bases between the two ends.

In this sample, this clonotype turned up many times. The genes are TRBV11-2 and TRBJ2-1, with D perhaps matching TRBD1 (6 bases). CDR3 size: 15 residues. With 6 bases removed from V and 4 bases from J, the gap between germline ends came to 16 bases. Germline CDR1 is SGHAT and CDR2 is FQNNGV. The DNA of the CDR3 is TGTGCCAGCAGACCGGCAGGGGCGAAGTACAATGAGCAGTTCTTC. It is translated as CASRPAGAKYNEQFF. Together with reference TRBV11-2 and TRBJ2-1, the CDR3 gives the full variable domain: EAGVAQSPRYKIIEKRQSVAFWCNPISGHATLYWYQQILGQGPKLLIQFQNNGVVDDSQLPKDRFSAERLKGVDSTLKIQPAKLEDSAVYLCASRPAGAKYNEQFFGPGTRLTVL.

In this sample, this clonotype turned up many times. The V call is TRBV29-1, the J call TRBJ2-5; no clear D. Per germline, CDR1 SQVTM and CDR2 ANQGSEA. V gave up 5 bases and J gave up 5 bases, with 15 bases separating them. The CDR3 sequence is 13 residues long. CDR3 region: CSVWTSPVETQYF. The CDR3 nucleotides are TGCAGCGTTTGGACCTCCCCGGTTGAGACCCAGTACTTC.

This clonotype was detected only a few times. J is TRBJ1-1 and V is TRBV20-1; D is ambiguous. This CDR3 is 12 amino acids long. Germline values: CDR1 DFQATT, CDR2 SNEGSKA (reference sequence). V was trimmed by 6 bases and J by 4 bases, leaving 12 bases between them. The CDR3 here is CSASQSGTEAFF. The CDR3 DNA reads TGCAGTGCCAGCCAGAGTGGCACTGAAGCTTTCTTT.

This clonotype was detected only a few times. J is TRBJ2-3 and V is TRBV27, with 8 positions matching TRBD2. Germline V CDR1 and CDR2: MNHEY, SMNVEV (reference sequence). The CDR3 sequence is 14 residues long. The trim removed 4 bases at V and 5 bases at J, leaving 5 bases unmatched. The CDR3 loop is CASSSGTRGDTQYF. CDR3 nucleotides: TGTGCCAGCAGTTCCGGGACTAGGGGAGATACGCAGTATTTT.